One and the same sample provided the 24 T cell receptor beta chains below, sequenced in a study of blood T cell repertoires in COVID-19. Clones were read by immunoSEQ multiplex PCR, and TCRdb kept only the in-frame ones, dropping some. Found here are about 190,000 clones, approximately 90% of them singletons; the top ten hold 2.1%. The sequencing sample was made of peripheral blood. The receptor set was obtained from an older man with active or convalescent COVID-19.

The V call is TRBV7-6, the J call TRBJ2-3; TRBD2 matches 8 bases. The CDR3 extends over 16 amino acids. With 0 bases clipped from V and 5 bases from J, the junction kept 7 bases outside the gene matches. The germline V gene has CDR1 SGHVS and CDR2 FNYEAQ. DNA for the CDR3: TGTGCCAGCAGCTTAGCGTCGGGGGGGCCGTTAGATACGCAGTATTTT. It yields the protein CASSLASGGPLDTQYF.

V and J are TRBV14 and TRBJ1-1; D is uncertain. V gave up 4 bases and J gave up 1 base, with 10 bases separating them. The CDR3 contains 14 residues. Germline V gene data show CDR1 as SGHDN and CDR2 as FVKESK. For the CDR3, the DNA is TGTGCCAGCAGCCCAATGAGCGCGAACACTGAAGCTTTCTTT. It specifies CASSPMSANTEAFF.

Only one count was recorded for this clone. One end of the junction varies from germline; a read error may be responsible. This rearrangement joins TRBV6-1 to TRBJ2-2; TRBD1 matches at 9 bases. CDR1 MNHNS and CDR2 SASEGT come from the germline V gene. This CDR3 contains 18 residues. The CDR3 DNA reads TGTGCCAGCAGTGCCTACCCCCCGGGACAGGGATCCACCGAGGAGCTGTTTTTT. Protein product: CASSAYPPGQGSTEELFF.

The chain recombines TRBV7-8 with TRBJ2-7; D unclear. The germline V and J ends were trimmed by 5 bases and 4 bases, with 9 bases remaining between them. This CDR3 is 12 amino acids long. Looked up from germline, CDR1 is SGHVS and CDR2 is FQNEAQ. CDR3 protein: CASSQIRYEQYF. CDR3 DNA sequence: TGTGCCAGCAGCCAAATCCGTTACGAGCAGTACTTC.

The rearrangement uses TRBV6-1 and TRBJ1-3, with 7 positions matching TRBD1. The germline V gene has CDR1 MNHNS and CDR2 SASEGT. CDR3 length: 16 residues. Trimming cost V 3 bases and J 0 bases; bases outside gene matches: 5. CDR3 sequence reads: CASSEGDSHSGNTIYF. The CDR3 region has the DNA TGTGCCAGCAGTGAGGGGGACAGTCACTCTGGAAACACCATATATTTT.

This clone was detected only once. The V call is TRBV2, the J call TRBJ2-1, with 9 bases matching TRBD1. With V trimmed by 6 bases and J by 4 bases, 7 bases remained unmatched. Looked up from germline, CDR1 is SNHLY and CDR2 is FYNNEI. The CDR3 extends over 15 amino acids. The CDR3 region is CASSDTGGWYNEQFF. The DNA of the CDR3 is TGTGCCAGCAGCGATACAGGGGGCTGGTACAATGAGCAGTTCTTC.

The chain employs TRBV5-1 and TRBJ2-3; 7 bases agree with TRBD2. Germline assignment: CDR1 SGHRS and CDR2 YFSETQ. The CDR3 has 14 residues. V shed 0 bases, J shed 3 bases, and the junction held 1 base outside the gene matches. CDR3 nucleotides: TGCGCCAGCAGCTTGGAGCGGGAAACAGATACGCAGTATTTT. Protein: CASSLERETDTQYF.

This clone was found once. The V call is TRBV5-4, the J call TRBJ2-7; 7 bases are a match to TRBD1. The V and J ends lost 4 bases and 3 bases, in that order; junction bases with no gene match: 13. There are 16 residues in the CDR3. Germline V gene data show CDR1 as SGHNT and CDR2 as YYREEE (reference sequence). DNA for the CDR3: TGTGCCAGCAGCCCACCCCGGGGCCAGGGGGTCTACGAGCAGTACTTC. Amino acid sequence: CASSPPRGQGVYEQYF. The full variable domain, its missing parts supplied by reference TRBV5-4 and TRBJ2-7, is ETGVTQSPTHLIKTRGQQVTLRCSSQSGHNTVSWYQQALGQGPQFIFQYYREEENGRGNFPPRFSGLQFPNYSSELNVNALELDDSALYLCASSPPRGQGVYEQYFGPGTRLTVT.

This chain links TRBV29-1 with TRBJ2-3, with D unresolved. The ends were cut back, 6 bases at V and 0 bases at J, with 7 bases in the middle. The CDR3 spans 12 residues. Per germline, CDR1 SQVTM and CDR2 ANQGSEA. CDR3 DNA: TGCAGCGTCACGAGCAGCACAGATACGCAGTATTTT. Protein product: CSVTSSTDTQYF.

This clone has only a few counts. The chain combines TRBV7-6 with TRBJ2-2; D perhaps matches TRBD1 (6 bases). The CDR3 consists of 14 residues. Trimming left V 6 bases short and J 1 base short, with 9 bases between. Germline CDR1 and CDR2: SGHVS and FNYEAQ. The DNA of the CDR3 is TGTGCCAGCAGGTCGACAGGGAACACCGGGGAGCTGTTTTTT. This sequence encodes CASRSTGNTGELFF.

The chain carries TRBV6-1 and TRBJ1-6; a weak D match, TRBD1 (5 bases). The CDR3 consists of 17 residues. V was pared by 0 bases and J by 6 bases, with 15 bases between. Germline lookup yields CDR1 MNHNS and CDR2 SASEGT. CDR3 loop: CASSEAGWGVGNSPLHF. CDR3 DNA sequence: TGTGCCAGCAGTGAAGCCGGGTGGGGGGTAGGTAATTCACCCCTCCACTTT.

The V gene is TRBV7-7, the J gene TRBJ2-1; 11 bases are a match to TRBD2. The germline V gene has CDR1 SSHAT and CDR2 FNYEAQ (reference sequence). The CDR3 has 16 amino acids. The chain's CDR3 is CTSSLASSGGNNEQFF. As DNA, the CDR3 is TGTACTAGCAGCTTAGCCTCTAGCGGGGGGAACAATGAGCAGTTCTTC. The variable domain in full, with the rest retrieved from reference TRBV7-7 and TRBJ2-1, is GAGVSQSPRYKVTKRGQDVTLRCDPISSHATLYWYQQALGQGPEFLTYFNYEAQPDKSGLPSDRFSAERPEGSISTLTIQRTEQRDSAMYRCTSSLASSGGNNEQFFGPGTRLTVL.

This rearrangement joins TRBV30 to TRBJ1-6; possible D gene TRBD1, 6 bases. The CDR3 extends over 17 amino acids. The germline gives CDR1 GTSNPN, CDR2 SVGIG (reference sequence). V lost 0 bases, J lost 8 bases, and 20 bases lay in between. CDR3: CAWSVLALARGDSPLHF. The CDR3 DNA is TGTGCCTGGAGTGTATTGGCGCTGGCCAGGGGCGATTCACCCCTCCACTTT.

CDR3 amino acids: CASSLGLPIQTWEKLFF. The CDR3 DNA reads TGTGCCAGCAGCCTGGGACTCCCTATCCAGACTTGGGAAAAACTGTTTTTT. The chain has TRBV7-2 and TRBJ1-4; possibly TRBD1 for D (5 bases). The V and J ends lost 5 bases and 8 bases respectively, with 24 bases between them. The length of the CDR3 is 17 residues. The germline CDR1 and CDR2 sequences are SGHTA and FQGNSA.

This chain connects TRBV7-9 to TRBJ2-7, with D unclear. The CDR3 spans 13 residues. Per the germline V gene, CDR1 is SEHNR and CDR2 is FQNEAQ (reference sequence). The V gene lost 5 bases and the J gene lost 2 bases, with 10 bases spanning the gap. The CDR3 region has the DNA TGTGCCAGCAGCGGCGGCGCTACCTACGAGCAGTACTTC. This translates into CASSGGATYEQYF. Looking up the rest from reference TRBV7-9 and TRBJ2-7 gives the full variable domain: DTGVSQNPRHKITKRGQNVTFRCDPISEHNRLYWYRQTLGQGPEFLTYFQNEAQLEKSRLLSDRFSAERPKGSFSTLEIQRTEQGDSAMYLCASSGGATYEQYFGPGTRLTVT.

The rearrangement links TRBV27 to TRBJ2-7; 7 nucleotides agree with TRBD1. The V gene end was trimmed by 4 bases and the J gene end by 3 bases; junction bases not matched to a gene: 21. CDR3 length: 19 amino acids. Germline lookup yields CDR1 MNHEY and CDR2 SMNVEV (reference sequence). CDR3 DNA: TGTGCCAGCAGTTGTGACAGGGTTTGTGTCGCGGCTCCTCACTACGAGCAGTACTTC. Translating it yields CASSCDRVCVAAPHYEQYF.

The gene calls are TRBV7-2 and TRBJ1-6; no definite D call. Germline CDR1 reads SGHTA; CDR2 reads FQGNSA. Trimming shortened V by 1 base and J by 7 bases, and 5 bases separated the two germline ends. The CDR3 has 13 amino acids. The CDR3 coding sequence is TGTGCCAGCAGCTTAGAGCGGAATTCACCCCTCCACTTT. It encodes CASSLERNSPLHF. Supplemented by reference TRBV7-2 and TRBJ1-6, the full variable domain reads GAGVSQSPSNKVTEKGKDVELRCDPISGHTALYWYRQSLGQGLEFLIYFQGNSAPDKSGLPSDRFSAERTGGSVSTLTIQRTQQEDSAVYLCASSLERNSPLHFGNGTRLTVT.

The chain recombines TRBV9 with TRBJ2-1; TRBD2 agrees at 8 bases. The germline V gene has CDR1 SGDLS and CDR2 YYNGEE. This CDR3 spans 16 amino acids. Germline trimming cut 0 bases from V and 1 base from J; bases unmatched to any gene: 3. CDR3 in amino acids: CASSVEGLGSYNEQFF. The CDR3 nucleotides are TGTGCCAGCAGCGTAGAGGGACTAGGGTCCTACAATGAGCAGTTCTTC.

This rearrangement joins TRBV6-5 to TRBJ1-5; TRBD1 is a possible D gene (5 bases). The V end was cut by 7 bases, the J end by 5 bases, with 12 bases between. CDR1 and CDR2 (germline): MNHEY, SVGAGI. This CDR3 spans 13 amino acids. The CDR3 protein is CASMLGQDQPQHF. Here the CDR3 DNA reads TGTGCCAGCATGTTGGGGCAGGATCAGCCCCAGCATTTT.

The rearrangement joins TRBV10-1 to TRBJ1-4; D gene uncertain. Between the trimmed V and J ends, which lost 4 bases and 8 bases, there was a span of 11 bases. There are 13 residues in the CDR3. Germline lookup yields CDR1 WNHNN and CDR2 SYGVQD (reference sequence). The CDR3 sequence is CASSARLGEKLFF. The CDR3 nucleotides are TGCGCCAGCAGTGCCAGACTAGGGGAAAAACTGTTTTTT.

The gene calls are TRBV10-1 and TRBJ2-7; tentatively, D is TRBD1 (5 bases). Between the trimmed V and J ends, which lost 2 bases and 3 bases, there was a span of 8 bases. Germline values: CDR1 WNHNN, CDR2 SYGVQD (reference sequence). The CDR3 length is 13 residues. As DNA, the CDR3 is TGCGCCAGCAGTGAGGCAGGGCTCTACGAGCAGTACTTC. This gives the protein CASSEAGLYEQYF.

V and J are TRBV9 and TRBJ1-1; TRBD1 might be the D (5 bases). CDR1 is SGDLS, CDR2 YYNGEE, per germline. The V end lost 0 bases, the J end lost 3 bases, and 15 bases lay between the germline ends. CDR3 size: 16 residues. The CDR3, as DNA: TGTGCCAGCAGCGTAGCCCCGACCAGGGTGGACACTGAAGCTTTCTTT. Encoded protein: CASSVAPTRVDTEAFF.

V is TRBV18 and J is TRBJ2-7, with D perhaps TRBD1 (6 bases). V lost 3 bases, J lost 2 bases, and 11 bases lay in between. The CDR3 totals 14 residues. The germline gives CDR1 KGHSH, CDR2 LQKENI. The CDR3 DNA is TGTGCCAGCTCACCGGCCGGGGACACCTACGAGCAGTACTTC. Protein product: CASSPAGDTYEQYF. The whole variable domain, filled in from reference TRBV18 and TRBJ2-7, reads NAGVMQNPRHLVRRRGQEARLRCSPMKGHSHVYWYRQLPEEGLKFMVYLQKENIIDESGMPKERFSAEFPKEGPSILRIQQVVRGDSAAYFCASSPAGDTYEQYFGPGTRLTVT.

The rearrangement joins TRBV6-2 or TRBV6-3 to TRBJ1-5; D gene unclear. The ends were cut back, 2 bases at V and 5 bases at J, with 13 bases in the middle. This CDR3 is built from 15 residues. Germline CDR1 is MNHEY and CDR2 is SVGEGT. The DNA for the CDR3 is TGTGCCAGCAGTTACGGGCACGGCCTGGATCAGCCCCAGCATTTT. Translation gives CASSYGHGLDQPQHF.